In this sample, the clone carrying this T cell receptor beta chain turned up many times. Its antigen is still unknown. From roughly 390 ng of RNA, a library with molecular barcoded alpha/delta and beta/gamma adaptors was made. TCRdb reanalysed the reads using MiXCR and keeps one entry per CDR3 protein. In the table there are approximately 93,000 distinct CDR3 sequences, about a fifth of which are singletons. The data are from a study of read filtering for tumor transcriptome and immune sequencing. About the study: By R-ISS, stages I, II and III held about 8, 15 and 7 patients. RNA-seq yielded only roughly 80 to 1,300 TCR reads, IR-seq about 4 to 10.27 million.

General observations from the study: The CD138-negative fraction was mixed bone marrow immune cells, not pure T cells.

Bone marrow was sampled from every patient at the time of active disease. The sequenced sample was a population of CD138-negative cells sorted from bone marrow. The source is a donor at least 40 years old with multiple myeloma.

The CDR3 reads CASSRASSGGSYNEQFF. The DNA of the CDR3 is TGTGCCAGCAGCCGAGCATCTAGCGGGGGCTCCTACAATGAGCAGTTCTTC. The J gene is TRBJ2-1, the V gene TRBV3-1, with TRBD2 matching 10 bases. J lost 0 bases, V lost 4 bases, and 6 bases had no gene match. Germline loops: CDR1 LGHDT, CDR2 YNNKEL (reference sequence). CDR3 length equals 17 residues.